This T cell receptor (beta chain) was identified during a study of OX40 agonist ivuxolimab in advanced cancers. Assay: immunoSEQ multiplex PCR; the TCRdb copy retains only in-frame clones and omits some. Here the sample spans under 85,000 clones, around 90% being singletons. Germline CDR1 is SNHLY and CDR2 is FYNNEI. Unmatched junction bases numbered 1, after V lost 8 bases and J lost 3 bases. The CDR3 sequence is 12 residues long. This clone has just one count. The rearrangement links TRBV2 to TRBJ2-1; 7 nucleotides align to TRBD1. The sequence derives from an adult with an advanced solid tumor such as melanoma, head and neck, liver or kidney cancer. The material sequenced was CD4+ or CD8+ T cells sorted from blood, taken in a trial of the OX40 agonist ivuxolimab. The CDR3 sequence is CASGQDYNEQFF. The CDR3 nucleotides read TGTGCCAGCGGACAGGACTACAATGAGCAGTTCTTC.